This TCR beta chain was sequenced for a study of T cell repertoires in cytomegalovirus infection (dated by TCRdb to about 2019). Concerning the study at large: The HLA type of each donor mattered for the analysis, because public TCR beta signatures pointed to carriage of CMV infection along with the matching HLA type.

For CDR1 and CDR2, the germline V gene lists SGHVS and FQNEAQ. The CDR3 numbers 15 residues from cysteine through phenylalanine. The CDR3 DNA has 45 bases and is translated from base 1. The V end gives up 5 bases and the J end 3 bases, leaving 7 bases in the junction not matched to a gene. Sequencing was carried out with an Illumina HiSeq 1500. TCRdb cleaned the public reads at Q25 with fastp, built clones with MiXCR and kept in-frame beta chains. CDR3 protein duplicates are merged, each entry listing the most common genes and DNA. The sample table holds some 400,000 distinct CDR3 sequences, of which approximately 33% were seen once. Roughly 13% of the sample is held by the ten biggest clonotypes. This clonotype was observed a handful of times. This clone's antigen is unknown. The sample holds no much larger clone one base away, and base qualities are not on file. On the study overall, not on this receptor specifically: In both this cohort and an independent roughly 350-donor cohort, the cumulative frequency of public TCR beta family members distinguished carriers of CMV infection plus the relevant HLA type. The ex vivo response was dominated by HLA-C-restricted CMV-specific TCR beta clonotypes, which also provided the single most frequent clonotype in two of eight donors.

Sequencing used PBMCs. This chain joins TRBV7-8 to TRBJ1-2; the central 9 bases match TRBD1. The receptor comes from a human donor in good health (CMV status not recorded). Some clones in this sample may be carry-over from other donors' samples. DNA sequence: TGTGCCAGCAGCCGCCGGGGACAGGGTCACTATGGCTACACCTTC. This gives the protein CASSRRGQGHYGYTF.